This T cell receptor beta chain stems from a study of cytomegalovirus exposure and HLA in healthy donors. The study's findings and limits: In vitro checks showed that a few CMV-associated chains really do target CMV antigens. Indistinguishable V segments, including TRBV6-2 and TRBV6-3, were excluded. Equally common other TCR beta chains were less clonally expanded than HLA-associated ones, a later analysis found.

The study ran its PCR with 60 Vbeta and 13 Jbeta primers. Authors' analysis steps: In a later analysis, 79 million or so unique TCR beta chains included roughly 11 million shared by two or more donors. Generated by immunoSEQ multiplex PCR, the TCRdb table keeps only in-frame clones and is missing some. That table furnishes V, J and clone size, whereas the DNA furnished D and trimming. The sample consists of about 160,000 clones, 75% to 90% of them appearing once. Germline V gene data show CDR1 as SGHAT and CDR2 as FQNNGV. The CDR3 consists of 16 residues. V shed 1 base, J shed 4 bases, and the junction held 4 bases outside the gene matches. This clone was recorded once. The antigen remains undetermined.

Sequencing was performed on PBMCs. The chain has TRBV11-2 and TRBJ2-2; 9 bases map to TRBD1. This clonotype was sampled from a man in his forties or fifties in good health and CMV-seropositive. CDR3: CASSLGTGVGTGELFF. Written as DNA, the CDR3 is TGTGCCAGCAGCTTAGGGACAGGGGTAGGCACCGGGGAGCTGTTTTTT.